This T cell receptor (beta chain) was recovered during a study of early T cells in non-severe SARS-CoV-2 infection. Study overall: Unsorted whole-blood RNA was sequenced in bulk, leaving chains unpaired. The study, taken as a whole, reports: The matching step, a VDJdb search, favored anti-spike CD8 responses and missed private and CD4 specificities.

In regard to this clonotype: Its antigen remains unknown.

Tagging with unique molecular identifiers was applied to individual cDNA molecules. TCRdb passed the 5' RACE reads through MiXCR, listing each CDR3 protein once. Of some 61,000 distinct CDR3 sequences in the sample, 10% were seen once. Sequencing used whole blood. This sequence was found in an adult who was a healthcare worker with PCR-confirmed SARS-CoV-2 infection or an uninfected control (not recorded which).

The CDR3 reads CSGRGGRGNTDTQYF. The DNA for the CDR3 is TGCAGCGGGCGTGGCGGGAGGGGAAACACAGATACGCAGTATTTT. The chain is built from TRBV29-1 and TRBJ2-3; 9 bases fit TRBD2. Germline values: CDR1 SQVTM, CDR2 ANQGSEA. Trimming removed 7 bases from V and 2 bases from J; junction bases left unmatched: 10. There are 15 residues in the CDR3.